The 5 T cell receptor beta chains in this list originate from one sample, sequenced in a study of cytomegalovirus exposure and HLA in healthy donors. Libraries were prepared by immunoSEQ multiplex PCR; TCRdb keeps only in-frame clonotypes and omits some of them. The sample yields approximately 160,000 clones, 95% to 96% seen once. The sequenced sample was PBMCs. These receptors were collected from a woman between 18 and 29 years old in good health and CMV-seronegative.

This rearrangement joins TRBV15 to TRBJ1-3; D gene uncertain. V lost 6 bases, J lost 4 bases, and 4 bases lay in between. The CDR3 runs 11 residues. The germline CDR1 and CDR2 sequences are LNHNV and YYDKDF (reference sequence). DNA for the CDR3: TGTGCCACCAGTCAGGGAAACACCATATATTTT. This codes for CATSQGNTIYF.

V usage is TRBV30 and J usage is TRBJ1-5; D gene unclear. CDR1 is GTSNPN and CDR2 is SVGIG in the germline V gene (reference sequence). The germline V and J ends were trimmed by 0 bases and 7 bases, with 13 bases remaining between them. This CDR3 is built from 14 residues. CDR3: CAWSVDTVGQPQHF. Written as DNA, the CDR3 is TGTGCCTGGAGTGTTGACACGGTTGGGCAGCCCCAGCATTTT.

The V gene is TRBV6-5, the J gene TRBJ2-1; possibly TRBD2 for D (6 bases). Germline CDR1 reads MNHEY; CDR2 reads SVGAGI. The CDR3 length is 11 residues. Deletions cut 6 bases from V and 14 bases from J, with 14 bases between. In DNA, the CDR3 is TGTGCCAGCAGCTCCCGGGGCGGGGAGTTCTTC. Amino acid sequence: CASSSRGGEFF.

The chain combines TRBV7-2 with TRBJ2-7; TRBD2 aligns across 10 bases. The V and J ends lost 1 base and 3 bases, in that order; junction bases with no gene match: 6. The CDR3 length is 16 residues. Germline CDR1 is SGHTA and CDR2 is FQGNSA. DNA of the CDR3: TGTGCCAGCAGCTTAGGGACTAGCGGACGACTCTACGAGCAGTACTTC. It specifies CASSLGTSGRLYEQYF.

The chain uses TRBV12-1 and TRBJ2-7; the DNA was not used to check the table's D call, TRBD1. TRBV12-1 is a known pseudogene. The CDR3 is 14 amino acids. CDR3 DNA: TGTGCCAGCAGCCCCCTCCGGGACAACTACGAGCAGTACTTC. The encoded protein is CASSPLRDNYEQYF.